Sequencing of this T cell receptor (beta chain) was carried out in a study of post-analysis software for immune sequencing data. Study-wide findings and caveats: About five TRBV segments (TRBV5-6, TRBV5-1 and TRBV20-1 among them) occurred more frequently in patients than in controls. Controls significantly exceeded multiple sclerosis patients in normalized Chao1 diversity.

The germline V and J ends were trimmed by 5 bases and 7 bases, with 15 bases remaining between them. CDR1 and CDR2 (germline): SGHAT, FQNNGV. The CDR3 length is 14 residues. Ten or more counts support this clonotype. Its antigen remains unknown. Sequencing libraries made from TCR beta cDNA carried unique molecular identifiers. TCRdb reanalysed the PCR reads using MiXCR and keeps one entry per CDR3 protein. Of roughly 700,000 distinct CDR3 sequences listed, around 27% are singletons. This clonotype was sampled from a girl aged 5-17 years with multiple sclerosis. The sequenced sample was blood. This rearrangement joins TRBV11-2 to TRBJ2-1, with D unclear. Written as DNA, the CDR3 is TGTGCCAGCAGCGCTCAGTCGAAGTGGAATGAGCAGTTCTTC. Its protein is CASSAQSKWNEQFF.